This T cell receptor (beta chain) was captured in a study of radiation and T cells in renal cell carcinoma. At the level of the study: Nephrectomy followed 15 Gy stereotactic body radiation by 4 weeks. Overall study findings and caveats: Baseline intratumoral clonotype presence is unknown without pretreatment biopsies. In blood, top tumor clones expanded by 2 weeks, shrinking by 4.

As regards this clone: What it binds is not known.

Indicated time point: blood 2 weeks post-SBRT. Regarding treatment: 15 Gy SBRT to primary tumor, nephrectomy 4 weeks later. The patient's renal cell carcinoma had clear cell pathology. CDR3 length: 14 amino acids. Germline loops: CDR1 PRHDT, CDR2 FYEKMQ (reference sequence). Trimming took 3 bases from V and 2 from J; bases not matched to a gene: 2. Assay used: immunoSEQ multiplex PCR; TCRdb lists only in-frame clones, some missing. The data hold roughly 28,000 clones, with approximately 84% observed a single time. This sequence originates from a man between 60 and 75 years old with renal cell carcinoma. The chain couples TRBV13 to TRBJ2-3, with 7 bases matching TRBD1. The sample was blood, taken from a patient whose treatment included radiotherapy and nephrectomy. In DNA, the CDR3 is TGTGCCAGCAGCTTGGGACAGCTCACAGATACGCAGTATTTT. Translation gives CASSLGQLTDTQYF.